These 27 T cell receptor beta chains came from one sample sequenced in a study of T cell responses to AZD1222 COVID-19 vaccine. The protocol was immunoSEQ multiplex PCR, while the TCRdb copy is restricted to in-frame clones and leaves out a portion. Among about 130,000 clones listed, 70% to 90% were seen once. The sample here was peripheral blood, taken on day 0 of AZD1222 vaccination. The receptors here all came from an adult in good health.

J is TRBJ2-7 and V is TRBV7-6; 10 bases agree with TRBD2. The CDR3 length is 15 residues. Per the germline V gene, CDR1 is SGHVS and CDR2 is FNYEAQ. J was trimmed by 1 base and V by 5 bases; bases with no gene match: 5. The CDR3 spells CASSTWTSGSYEQYF. The CDR3 DNA follows: TGTGCCAGCAGCACCTGGACTAGCGGTTCCTACGAGCAGTACTTC.

This clone was picked up a small number of times. This chain connects TRBV5-6 to TRBJ2-2; TRBD2 matches at 11 bases. This CDR3 has 17 amino acids. Germline V gene lookup returns CDR1 SGHDT and CDR2 YYEEEE. Trimming at V came to 4 bases and at J to 1 base, leaving 6 bases not matched to a gene. CDR3 region: CASSRRGLAGNTGELFF. The CDR3 nucleotides are TGTGCCAGCAGCCGAAGAGGACTAGCGGGGAACACCGGGGAGCTGTTTTTT.

This rearrangement joins TRBV11-2 to TRBJ1-1; D uncertain. Trimming pared 1 base from V and 0 bases from J, leaving 9 bases between. Germline CDR1 SGHAT, CDR2 FQNNGV. The CDR3 is 15 amino acids. The CDR3 DNA is TGTGCCAGCAGCTTAGGCCCTTTCATGAACACTGAAGCTTTCTTT. Amino acids: CASSLGPFMNTEAFF.

This clone was counted only a few times. This rearrangement joins TRBV3-1 (or the pseudogene TRBV3-2) to TRBJ2-1; perhaps TRBD2 as D (6 bases). Germline V lookup: CDR1 LGHDT, CDR2 YNNKEL (reference sequence). The CDR3 has 15 amino acids. The V and J ends lost 5 bases and 6 bases respectively, with 17 bases between them. The CDR3 bases are TGTGCCAGCAGCGGGGGGACCACCCTTATCAATGAGCAGTTCTTC. It encodes CASSGGTTLINEQFF.

The genes are TRBV7-6 and TRBJ2-7, with 9 bases that match TRBD1. The CDR3 loop spans 17 amino acids. The ends lost 1 base at V and 5 bases at J; junction bases unmatched: 12. The germline CDR1 and CDR2 sequences are SGHVS and FNYEAQ. The CDR3: CASSLERGGQGWDEQYF. In DNA, the CDR3 is TGTGCCAGCAGCTTAGAGAGGGGGGGACAGGGCTGGGACGAGCAGTACTTC. Full variable domain (outside the CDR3, taken from reference TRBV7-6 and TRBJ2-7): GAGVSQSPRYKVTKRGQDVALRCDPISGHVSLYWYRQALGQGPEFLTYFNYEAQQDKSGLPNDRFSAERPEGSISTLTIQRTEQRDSAMYRCASSLERGGQGWDEQYFGPGTRLTVT.

The chain joins TRBV29-1 to TRBJ2-7, with D possibly matching TRBD2 (6 bases). CDR1 is SQVTM and CDR2 is ANQGSEA in the germline V gene. Trimming took off 4 bases at V and 1 base at J, with 8 bases between the two ends. The CDR3 loop spans 12 amino acids. In DNA form, the CDR3 reads TGCAGCGTTGGGGGGGTTTCCTACGAGCAGTACTTC. It codes for CSVGGVSYEQYF.

The chain couples TRBV6-1 to TRBJ1-5; 7 bases are a match to TRBD1. With 3 bases clipped from V and 7 bases from J, the junction kept 3 bases outside the gene matches. CDR3 size: 13 residues. Per germline, CDR1 MNHNS and CDR2 SASEGT. CDR3 sequence: CASSDRGLQPQHF. The CDR3 DNA is TGTGCCAGCAGTGACAGGGGGTTACAGCCCCAGCATTTT.

This rearrangement joins TRBV5-1 to TRBJ1-1, with D unresolved. The ends were cut back, 2 bases at V and 8 bases at J, with 19 bases in the middle. Germline assignment: CDR1 SGHRS and CDR2 YFSETQ. The CDR3 runs 15 residues. CDR3: CASSLTPHQESEAFF. As DNA, the CDR3 is TGCGCCAGCAGCTTAACCCCCCACCAGGAGTCAGAAGCTTTCTTT.

The chain joins TRBV6-7 to TRBJ1-2; D is unclear. TRBV6-7 qualifies as an ORF whose function is uncertain. Deletions cut 0 bases from V and 6 bases from J, with 14 bases between. This CDR3 spans 15 amino acids. The CDR3 nucleotides read TGTGCCAGCAGTTACTCGAAGAGGGAGAAGAATGGCTACACCTTC. Its protein product is CASSYSKREKNGYTF.

The chain is built from TRBV30 and TRBJ1-2; D not resolved. Trimming removed 5 bases at V and 4 bases at J, with 14 bases between. The germline gives CDR1 GTSNPN, CDR2 SVGIG (reference sequence). The CDR3 runs to 13 residues. The CDR3 sequence is CAWALRGPYGYTF. In DNA, the CDR3 is TGTGCCTGGGCCCTACGTGGACCCTATGGCTACACCTTC.

This chain uses TRBV10-3 with TRBJ1-2; unclear D gene. This CDR3 contains 13 residues. Looked up from germline, CDR1 is ENHRY and CDR2 is SYGVKD. V was shortened by 2 bases and J by 7 bases, with 11 bases between the two germline ends. CDR3 nucleotide sequence: TGTGCCATCAGTGAGGTGGGTTCCGGTGGCTACACCTTC. Residues: CAISEVGSGGYTF.

The chain has TRBV9 and TRBJ2-1, with a possible D match to TRBD1 (6 bases). Per the germline V gene, CDR1 is SGDLS and CDR2 is YYNGEE. This CDR3 contains 13 residues. V was shortened by 0 bases and J by 13 bases, with 14 bases between the two germline ends. The CDR3 sequence: CASSVVRGSRQFF. The CDR3 DNA reads TGTGCCAGCAGCGTAGTAAGGGGGAGCCGCCAGTTCTTC.

This clone has a handful of counts. This chain uses TRBV3-1 (or the pseudogene TRBV3-2) with TRBJ1-2; tentative D call: TRBD1 (6 bases). The CDR3 length is 14 residues. The germline CDR1 and CDR2 sequences are LGHDT and YNNKEL (reference sequence). Trimming took 1 base from V and 4 from J, leaving 10 bases between them. Here the CDR3 reads CASSQGRGLYGYTF. CDR3 sequence (DNA): TGTGCCAGCAGCCAAGGCAGGGGACTCTATGGCTACACCTTC.

The chain links TRBV4-1 to TRBJ2-2; 10 nucleotides agree with TRBD2. Trimming cost V 3 bases and J 0 bases; bases outside gene matches: 4. Germline assignment: CDR1 MGHRA and CDR2 YSYEKL. The CDR3 consists of 17 residues. The CDR3, as DNA: TGCGCCAGCAGCCAGGAAGGACTAGCGGCGAACACCGGGGAGCTGTTTTTT. Amino acids: CASSQEGLAANTGELFF.

The V gene is TRBV7-8, the J gene TRBJ1-3; tentative D call: TRBD1 (6 bases). V gave up 8 bases and J gave up 3 bases, with 11 bases separating them. In germline, CDR1 is SGHVS, CDR2 FQNEAQ. The CDR3 runs 13 residues. CDR3 loop: CASGGGLGNTIYF. CDR3 sequence (DNA): TGTGCCAGCGGTGGGGGGCTTGGAAACACCATATATTTT.

The gene calls are TRBV5-1 and TRBJ2-7; 7 bases map to TRBD1. The J segment lost 4 bases and the V segment lost 4 bases, leaving 8 bases of the junction unmatched. The CDR3 runs to 14 residues. Germline V lookup: CDR1 SGHRS, CDR2 YFSETQ. The CDR3 here is CASSTGTDLYEQYF. CDR3 DNA: TGCGCCAGCAGCACCGGGACAGACCTATACGAGCAGTACTTC.

In nucleotides, the CDR3 is TGCGCCAGCACCCAGGGACAGGGGGCGGACTATGGCTACACCTTC. As protein: CASTQGQGADYGYTF. The V gene is TRBV5-1, the J gene TRBJ1-2; the match to TRBD1 covers 12 bases. Unmatched junction bases numbered 6, after V lost 6 bases and J lost 3 bases. The germline V gene has CDR1 SGHRS and CDR2 YFSETQ. The CDR3 is made up of 15 amino acids. Full variable domain (outside the CDR3, taken from reference TRBV5-1 and TRBJ1-2): KAGVTQTPRYLIKTRGQQVTLSCSPISGHRSVSWYQQTPGQGLQFLFEYFSETQRNKGNFPGRFSGRQFSNSRSEMNVSTLELGDSALYLCASTQGQGADYGYTFGSGTRLTVV.

The CDR3 spells CAWRGWGTQVNLNYGYTF. The CDR3 DNA reads as TGTGCCTGGAGAGGATGGGGCACTCAAGTCAACCTAAACTATGGCTACACCTTC. This rearrangement joins TRBV30 to TRBJ1-2; D might be TRBD1 (5 bases). This CDR3 region has 18 residues. Trimming stripped 3 bases from V and 2 bases from J, with 25 bases between. The germline V gene encodes CDR1 GTSNPN and CDR2 SVGIG (reference sequence).

V is TRBV5-1 and J is TRBJ2-6; D gene unclear. The germline CDR1 and CDR2 sequences are SGHRS and YFSETQ. The V gene lost 4 bases and the J gene lost 4 bases, with 12 bases spanning the gap. CDR3 length equals 15 residues. The DNA of the CDR3 is TGCGCCAGCAGCCTGGGCGGTGCAGGGGCCAACGTCCTGACTTTC. Its protein product is CASSLGGAGANVLTF. The full variable domain, in which reference TRBV5-1 and TRBJ2-6 provide the parts outside the CDR3, is KAGVTQTPRYLIKTRGQQVTLSCSPISGHRSVSWYQQTPGQGLQFLFEYFSETQRNKGNFPGRFSGRQFSNSRSEMNVSTLELGDSALYLCASSLGGAGANVLTFGAGSRLTVL.

The CDR3 loop reads CASSQSIRGTQSTDTQYF. CDR3 bases: TGTGCCAGCAGCCAATCGATCCGAGGGACACAAAGCACAGATACGCAGTATTTT. The chain joins TRBV16 to TRBJ2-3; perhaps TRBD1 as D (6 bases). CDR1 and CDR2 from the germline V gene are KGHSY and FQNENV. Trimming stripped 0 bases from V and 0 bases from J, with 16 bases between. CDR3 length equals 18 residues. The full variable domain, in which reference TRBV16 and TRBJ2-3 provide the parts outside the CDR3, is GEEVAQTPKHLVRGEGQKAKLYCAPIKGHSYVFWYQQVLKNEFKFLISFQNENVFDETGMPKERFSAKCLPNSPCSLEIQATKLEDSAVYFCASSQSIRGTQSTDTQYFGPGTRLTVL.

This sequence joins TRBV5-8 and TRBJ2-7, with 7 bases identical to TRBD1. The CDR3 sequence is 13 residues long. Trimming took 1 base from V and 2 from J; bases not matched to a gene: 0. CDR1 is SGHTS, CDR2 YDEGEE, per germline. CDR3 sequence: CASSLQGAYEQYF. CDR3 in DNA: TGTGCCAGCAGCTTGCAGGGGGCCTACGAGCAGTACTTC.

This chain joins TRBV5-1 and TRBJ1-2, with 7 bases that match TRBD1. This CDR3 is built from 14 residues. The junction had 3 bases not matched to a gene; V was cut back by 0 bases and J by 4 bases. Germline V gene sequence: CDR1 SGHRS, CDR2 YFSETQ. CDR3 protein: CASSLGDRAYGYTF. The DNA for the CDR3 is TGCGCCAGCAGCTTGGGCGACAGGGCCTATGGCTACACCTTC.

The rearrangement joins TRBV30 to TRBJ1-1; tentative D call: TRBD1 (5 bases). The CDR3 has 13 residues. Germline V gene lookup returns CDR1 GTSNPN and CDR2 SVGIG (reference sequence). V was pared by 6 bases and J by 0 bases, with 11 bases between. The CDR3 loop reads CACRDGLNTEAFF. The DNA of the CDR3 is TGTGCCTGCAGGGACGGCCTGAACACTGAAGCTTTCTTT.

The genes are TRBV7-7 and TRBJ2-2; the D is unclear. The CDR3 covers 13 residues. Germline CDR1 is SSHAT and CDR2 is FNYEAQ (reference sequence). Trimming pared 7 bases from V and 4 bases from J, leaving 10 bases between. The CDR3 loop reads CASTRAVTGELFF. DNA of the CDR3: TGTGCCAGCACCCGGGCCGTCACCGGGGAGCTGTTTTTT.

The J gene is TRBJ1-1, the V gene TRBV9; the match to TRBD1 covers 9 bases. The CDR3 runs 15 residues. V dropped 4 bases and J dropped 5; count of bases not matched to a gene: 9. Germline CDR1 and CDR2: SGDLS and YYNGEE. CDR3 loop: CASSFRGTGWTEAFF. The CDR3 DNA is TGTGCCAGCAGCTTTCGGGGGACAGGGTGGACTGAAGCTTTCTTT.

This clone appeared a few times. The chain combines TRBV5-4 with TRBJ1-1; D uncertain. This CDR3 region has 14 residues. Trimming pared 1 base from V and 1 base from J, leaving 8 bases between. CDR1 is SGHNT and CDR2 is YYREEE in the germline V gene (reference sequence). The CDR3 DNA sequence: TGTGCCAGCAGCTTGAGGGCTCAGAACACTGAAGCTTTCTTT. It is translated as CASSLRAQNTEAFF.

This chain joins TRBV19 and TRBJ1-2, with D uncertain. The germline V gene has CDR1 LNHDA and CDR2 SQIVND (reference sequence). Trimming removed 1 base at V and 2 bases at J, with 8 bases between. CDR3 size: 14 residues. As DNA, the CDR3 is TGTGCCAGTAGTATAGCTGGAGGGAACTATGGCTACACCTTC. Translated, it gives CASSIAGGNYGYTF. Full variable domain (outside the CDR3, taken from reference TRBV19 and TRBJ1-2): DGGITQSPKYLFRKEGQNVTLSCEQNLNHDAMYWYRQDPGQGLRLIYYSQIVNDFQKGDIAEGYSVSREKKESFPLTVTSAQKNPTAFYLCASSIAGGNYGYTFGSGTRLTVV.